This is a list of T cell receptor beta chains from one sample in a study of blood T cell repertoires in COVID-19. Libraries were prepared by immunoSEQ multiplex PCR; TCRdb keeps only in-frame clonotypes and omits some of them. Here the sample spans over 150,000 clones, roughly 80% being singletons. Sequences were obtained from peripheral blood. All receptors come from a woman between 55 and 75 years old with acute or convalescent COVID-19. The CDR3 runs from the conserved cysteine through the conserved F or W. D genes are given only for firm matches. Size is omitted from some rows. Given values are once, few, many or a class for expanded clones.

d_gene: .; j_gene: TRBJ2-7; v_gene: TRBV2; abundance: .; CDR3nt: TGTGCCAGCAGTGAACAGGGGCGGCAGTACTTC; CDR3aa: CASSEQGRQYF
d_gene: .; j_gene: TRBJ2-6; v_gene: TRBV7-2; abundance: .; CDR3nt: TGTGCCAGCAGCTCAGGACAGTCTGGGGCCAACGTCCTGACTTTC; CDR3aa: CASSSGQSGANVLTF
d_gene: TRBD1; j_gene: TRBJ2-1; v_gene: TRBV25-1; abundance: .; CDR3nt: TGTGCCAGCAGTCCAAGGGTGACAGGGGCCTACAATGAGCAGTTCTTC; CDR3aa: CASSPRVTGAYNEQFF
d_gene: .; j_gene: TRBJ2-3; v_gene: TRBV3-1/TRBV3-2; abundance: .; CDR3nt: TGTGCCAGTAGTCTCTTCGGAGAAGATACGCAGTATTTT; CDR3aa: CASSLFGEDTQYF
d_gene: .; j_gene: TRBJ1-2; v_gene: TRBV29-1; abundance: once; CDR3nt: TGCAGCGCGACAGTGACCGCAGGCTACACCTTC; CDR3aa: CSATVTAGYTF
d_gene: .; j_gene: TRBJ1-5; v_gene: TRBV5-6; abundance: once; CDR3nt: TGTGCCAGCAGCCCCCGTGGCAGGGCCGATCAGCCCCAGCATTTT; CDR3aa: CASSPRGRADQPQHF
d_gene: .; j_gene: TRBJ2-3; v_gene: TRBV11-3; abundance: .; CDR3nt: TGTGCCAGCAGCTTAGCGGAGTCGCCCGTCCATACGCAGTATTTT; CDR3aa: CASSLAESPVHTQYF
d_gene: TRBD1; j_gene: TRBJ1-1; v_gene: TRBV5-5; abundance: .; CDR3nt: TGTGCCAGCAGCTTACCGGGACAGGGGAAAAGAACTGAAGCTTTCTTT; CDR3aa: CASSLPGQGKRTEAFF
d_gene: .; j_gene: TRBJ1-5; v_gene: TRBV6-6; abundance: .; CDR3nt: TGTGCCAGTGCTATACAGGATAGCAATCAGCCCCAGCATTTT; CDR3aa: CASAIQDSNQPQHF
d_gene: .; j_gene: TRBJ2-3; v_gene: TRBV7-9; abundance: .; CDR3nt: TGTGCCAGCAGCCAAGCTGCAAACCGTGGCACAGATACGCAGTATTTT; CDR3aa: CASSQAANRGTDTQYF
d_gene: TRBD2; j_gene: TRBJ2-1; v_gene: TRBV28; abundance: .; CDR3nt: TGTGCCAGCAGTCTCAGCGGGGCAAGCTCCTACAATGAGCAGTTCTTC; CDR3aa: CASSLSGASSYNEQFF
d_gene: TRBD1; j_gene: TRBJ1-6; v_gene: TRBV3-1/TRBV3-2; abundance: .; CDR3nt: TGTGCCAGCAGCCGCCGACAGGGCTATAATTCACCCCTCCACTTT; CDR3aa: CASSRRQGYNSPLHF
d_gene: .; j_gene: TRBJ1-1; v_gene: TRBV10-2; abundance: .; CDR3nt: TGCGCCAGCAGTGGGCAAATGAACACTGAAGCTTTCTTT; CDR3aa: CASSGQMNTEAFF
d_gene: .; j_gene: TRBJ1-5; v_gene: TRBV29-1; abundance: .; CDR3nt: TGCAGCGTGTTACTCCGGGACTCTAATCAGCCCCAGCATTTT; CDR3aa: CSVLLRDSNQPQHF
d_gene: TRBD1; j_gene: TRBJ1-2; v_gene: TRBV7-9; abundance: .; CDR3nt: TGTGCCAGCAGGGGACAGGGAAATAACTATGGCTACACCTTC; CDR3aa: CASRGQGNNYGYTF
d_gene: .; j_gene: TRBJ1-4; v_gene: TRBV2; abundance: .; CDR3nt: TGTGCCAGCAGTGAAAGGCGGGGGGGAAATGAAAAACTGTTTTTT; CDR3aa: CASSERRGGNEKLFF
d_gene: .; j_gene: TRBJ1-3; v_gene: TRBV25-1; abundance: .; CDR3nt: TGTGCCAGCGTGACCCATCCGGGTTACTACTCTGGAAACACCATATATTTT; CDR3aa: CASVTHPGYYSGNTIYF
d_gene: .; j_gene: TRBJ1-2; v_gene: TRBV7-9; abundance: .; CDR3nt: TGTGCCAGCAGCCCGACAGATTCGCATGGCTACACCTTC; CDR3aa: CASSPTDSHGYTF
d_gene: TRBD1; j_gene: TRBJ1-2; v_gene: TRBV12-3/TRBV12-4; abundance: .; CDR3nt: TGTGCCAGCAGTCCTGGGACAGGGCTAGGCTACACCTTC; CDR3aa: CASSPGTGLGYTF
d_gene: .; j_gene: TRBJ2-1; v_gene: TRBV7-9; abundance: .; CDR3nt: TGTGCCAGCAGCTTAGCCCAGGGTTACAATGAGCAGTTCTTC; CDR3aa: CASSLAQGYNEQFF
d_gene: .; j_gene: TRBJ1-1; v_gene: TRBV29-1; abundance: .; CDR3nt: TGCAGCGCAAACCTCCAACTGACAGTGAACACTGAAGCTTTCTTT; CDR3aa: CSANLQLTVNTEAFF
d_gene: .; j_gene: TRBJ1-2; v_gene: TRBV19; abundance: .; CDR3nt: TGTGCCAGTAGTACCAACTCCGGGAATAAGGGCGGCTATGGCTACACCTTC; CDR3aa: CASSTNSGNKGGYGYTF
d_gene: TRBD2; j_gene: TRBJ2-1; v_gene: TRBV7-3; abundance: .; CDR3nt: TGTGCCAGCAGCTTAATGGGACTAGCGGGGGCGGATGAGCAGTTCTTC; CDR3aa: CASSLMGLAGADEQFF
d_gene: TRBD2; j_gene: TRBJ2-7; v_gene: TRBV5-8; abundance: .; CDR3nt: TGTGCCAGCAGCTTGGGGCGGGGGGTGAACTCCTACGAGCAGTACTTC; CDR3aa: CASSLGRGVNSYEQYF
d_gene: .; j_gene: TRBJ1-2; v_gene: TRBV10-1; abundance: .; CDR3nt: TGCGCCAGCAGTGACGGCAGGAACTATGGCTACACCTTC; CDR3aa: CASSDGRNYGYTF
d_gene: .; j_gene: TRBJ2-1; v_gene: TRBV5-1; abundance: .; CDR3nt: TGCGCCAGCTCGGTAGGCGAGCGGGAGCAGTTCTTC; CDR3aa: CASSVGEREQFF
d_gene: .; j_gene: TRBJ1-6; v_gene: TRBV3-1/TRBV3-2; abundance: .; CDR3nt: TGTGCCAGCAGCTTTGGACAGCTTAATTCACCCCTCCACTTT; CDR3aa: CASSFGQLNSPLHF
d_gene: TRBD1; j_gene: TRBJ2-3; v_gene: TRBV7-9; abundance: .; CDR3nt: TGTGCCAGCGAAATTAACAGGGGGCGGGATACGCAGTATTTT; CDR3aa: CASEINRGRDTQYF
d_gene: TRBD1; j_gene: TRBJ1-1; v_gene: TRBV29-1; abundance: .; CDR3nt: TGCAGCGTTGAGTTTAGGACAGGGTGGTTCACTGAAGCTTTCTTT; CDR3aa: CSVEFRTGWFTEAFF
d_gene: TRBD1; j_gene: TRBJ1-1; v_gene: TRBV5-1; abundance: once; CDR3nt: TGCGCCAGCAGCTTGGAAGGACAGGCTGGTACCGCGGCTTTCTTT; CDR3aa: CASSLEGQAGTAAFF
d_gene: TRBD1; j_gene: TRBJ2-5; v_gene: TRBV12-3/TRBV12-4; abundance: .; CDR3nt: TGTGCCAGCAGTTCAACAGGGGTAGAGACCCAGTACTTC; CDR3aa: CASSSTGVETQYF
d_gene: .; j_gene: TRBJ1-1; v_gene: TRBV24-1; abundance: .; CDR3nt: TGTGCCACCTCCGCACCAGGGAACACTGAAGCTTTCTTT; CDR3aa: CATSAPGNTEAFF
d_gene: .; j_gene: TRBJ1-3; v_gene: TRBV5-4; abundance: .; CDR3nt: TGTGCCAGCAGCTCCGGCGGAGCTGGAAACACCATATATTTT; CDR3aa: CASSSGGAGNTIYF
d_gene: .; j_gene: TRBJ1-5; v_gene: TRBV6-1; abundance: .; CDR3nt: TGTGCCAGCAGTGACGGCAGCTGGGCCTTTAATAGCAATCAGCCCCAGCATTTT; CDR3aa: CASSDGSWAFNSNQPQHF
d_gene: .; j_gene: TRBJ1-1; v_gene: TRBV7-3; abundance: .; CDR3nt: TGTGCCAGCAGCAACCGACAGAACACTGAAGCTTTCTTT; CDR3aa: CASSNRQNTEAFF
d_gene: TRBD2; j_gene: TRBJ2-5; v_gene: TRBV9; abundance: .; CDR3nt: TGTGCCAGCAGCGTCGCGGGGGGCAGGGGAAGGGAGACCCAGTACTTC; CDR3aa: CASSVAGGRGRETQYF
d_gene: TRBD2; j_gene: TRBJ2-2; v_gene: TRBV10-1; abundance: .; CDR3nt: TGCGCCAGCAGTGGGGGACTAGCTGACTCCAACGCGAACACCGGGGAGCTGTTTTTT; CDR3aa: CASSGGLADSNANTGELFF
d_gene: TRBD1; j_gene: TRBJ1-4; v_gene: TRBV5-1; abundance: .; CDR3nt: TGCGCCAGCAGCACGGGACAGGGTAATGAAAAACTGTTTTTT; CDR3aa: CASSTGQGNEKLFF
d_gene: TRBD1; j_gene: TRBJ1-5; v_gene: TRBV19; abundance: .; CDR3nt: TGTGCCAGTAGTATGCACCGCGGACAGGGCACGGGCAATCAGCCCCAGCATTTT; CDR3aa: CASSMHRGQGTGNQPQHF
d_gene: .; j_gene: TRBJ1-1; v_gene: TRBV14; abundance: .; CDR3nt: TGTGCCAGCAGCCAAGATCTAGGGGTTCTGAGGACTGAAGCTTTCTTT; CDR3aa: CASSQDLGVLRTEAFF
d_gene: TRBD1; j_gene: TRBJ1-3; v_gene: TRBV9; abundance: .; CDR3nt: TGTGCCAGCAGCGAGACAGGGTCATTCGTAGGAAACACCATATATTTT; CDR3aa: CASSETGSFVGNTIYF
d_gene: .; j_gene: TRBJ2-5; v_gene: TRBV7-3; abundance: few; CDR3nt: TGTGCCAGCAGCTCGGACAGACAAGAGACCCAGTACTTC; CDR3aa: CASSSDRQETQYF
d_gene: .; j_gene: TRBJ1-1; v_gene: TRBV19; abundance: few; CDR3nt: TGTGCCAGTAGTATAGCGGGCAGGGTCGCTTTCTTT; CDR3aa: CASSIAGRVAFF
d_gene: .; j_gene: TRBJ1-2; v_gene: TRBV2; abundance: .; CDR3nt: TGTGCCAGCAGTACAGGCCTCGGGTTGGATGGCTACACCTTC; CDR3aa: CASSTGLGLDGYTF
d_gene: TRBD1; j_gene: TRBJ1-3; v_gene: TRBV7-8; abundance: few; CDR3nt: TGTGCCAGCAGCTACAGGGGAGCGGGAAACACCATATATTTT; CDR3aa: CASSYRGAGNTIYF
d_gene: .; j_gene: TRBJ2-2; v_gene: TRBV7-9; abundance: .; CDR3nt: TGTGCCAGCAGCTTCTCTGTCGGGACTTCCTCACCCGGGGAGCTGTTTTTT; CDR3aa: CASSFSVGTSSPGELFF
d_gene: TRBD1; j_gene: TRBJ1-2; v_gene: TRBV7-9; abundance: .; CDR3nt: TGTGCCAGCAGCTTGACAGGGTTTAATGGCTACACCTTC; CDR3aa: CASSLTGFNGYTF
d_gene: TRBD1; j_gene: TRBJ1-4; v_gene: TRBV7-9; abundance: .; CDR3nt: TGTGCCAGCAGCCCAGGACAGGGTAAACCTAATGAAAAACTGTTTTTT; CDR3aa: CASSPGQGKPNEKLFF
d_gene: .; j_gene: TRBJ1-2; v_gene: TRBV28; abundance: .; CDR3nt: TGTGCCAGCAACTCGGACAGCTATGGCTACACCTTC; CDR3aa: CASNSDSYGYTF
d_gene: TRBD2; j_gene: TRBJ2-5; v_gene: TRBV5-1; abundance: .; CDR3nt: TGCGCCAGCAGCCTAAACCCTAGCGGGGGACAAGAGACCCAGTACTTC; CDR3aa: CASSLNPSGGQETQYF
d_gene: TRBD1; j_gene: TRBJ2-3; v_gene: TRBV5-1; abundance: .; CDR3nt: TGCGCCAGCAGCCCTGGGGGGACAGGGAGTAGGAACACGCAGTATTTT; CDR3aa: CASSPGGTGSRNTQYF
d_gene: .; j_gene: TRBJ1-1; v_gene: TRBV3-1/TRBV3-2; abundance: .; CDR3nt: TGTGCCAGCAGCCAAGTGCAAGGTGTCAGGGGCACTGAAGCTTTCTTT; CDR3aa: CASSQVQGVRGTEAFF
d_gene: .; j_gene: TRBJ2-2; v_gene: TRBV27; abundance: .; CDR3nt: TGTGCCAGCAGTTCCGAAACTCAGGGTTTGATGACCGGGGAGCTGTTTTTT; CDR3aa: CASSSETQGLMTGELFF